This T cell receptor beta chain derives from a study of T-cell reconstitution after alpha-beta-depleted transplantation in children. General study findings and limits: Certain patients had high TCRbeta diversity at day 60, and it came from recipient T cells and thymic progenitors that survived. Counts and diversity of T cells one year after transplant came mostly from newly produced T cells. Several hundred rapidly expanded clones from non-depleted graft cells reportedly supplied alpha-beta T cells about two months post-transplant.

The V end was cut by 4 bases, the J end by 0 bases, with 13 bases between. Germline lookup yields CDR1 SGHRS and CDR2 YFSETQ. This CDR3 has 16 residues. Remarks on this clonotype: Its target is unknown.

TCRbeta library construction was performed incorporating unique molecular identifiers. TCRdb independently ran MiXCR on the PCR reads; one entry per CDR3 protein. This table has 90,000 to 100,000 distinct CDR3 sequences, about 22% appearing once. This clonotype originated in a boy aged 2-15 years with acute lymphoblastic leukemia, due to receive a stem cell transplant. The source was PBMCs, collected before TCRalphabeta/CD19-depleted stem cell transplant. V usage is TRBV5-1 and J usage is TRBJ2-2, with D possibly being TRBD1 (6 bases). For the CDR3, the DNA is TGCGCCAGCAGCCTGATAACAGGGCCGAACACCGGGGAGCTGTTTTTT. This sequence encodes CASSLITGPNTGELFF.